One sample yielded the 19 T cell receptor beta chains listed below, sequenced in a study of cytomegalovirus exposure and HLA in healthy donors. Primers included in the PCR were 60 Vbeta and 13 Jbeta primers. This table comes from immunoSEQ multiplex PCR, and its TCRdb copy is limited to in-frame clones, with some not included. The sample includes 150,000 to 200,000 clones, around 80% of them seen just once. The material sequenced was PBMCs. These receptors all come from a man aged 35-49 years in good health and CMV-seronegative.

The CDR3 here is CASSLGNRDFSGYTF. The CDR3 DNA sequence: TGCGCCAGCAGCTTGGGGAACAGGGATTTCTCTGGCTACACCTTC. The rearrangement joins TRBV5-1 to TRBJ1-2; tentatively, D is TRBD1 (6 bases). The CDR3 runs to 15 residues. Trimming took 0 bases from V and 7 from J, leaving 16 bases between them. Germline loops: CDR1 SGHRS, CDR2 YFSETQ.

The J gene is TRBJ2-1, the V gene TRBV7-2; 7 nucleotides match TRBD1. The CDR3 runs 17 residues. CDR1 is SGHTA, CDR2 FQGNSA, per germline. V lost 5 bases to trimming and J lost 4 bases; unmatched junction nucleotides: 14. Here the CDR3 DNA reads TGTGCCAGCAGCCCCCTCGGAGCGACAGGGACATACAATGAGCAGTTCTTC. It is translated as CASSPLGATGTYNEQFF.

This chain joins TRBV6-5 and TRBJ2-2; TRBD1 is a possible D gene (5 bases). The V gene lost 7 bases and the J gene lost 7 bases, with 10 bases spanning the gap. Germline assignment: CDR1 MNHEY and CDR2 SVGAGI. The CDR3 runs to 12 residues. This chain's CDR3 is CASKPQGGELFF. The CDR3 nucleotides are TGTGCCAGCAAACCCCAGGGCGGGGAGCTGTTTTTT.

This clone was seen just once. V gene TRBV18 combines with J gene TRBJ1-1; D is ambiguous. The CDR3 is 13 residues long. V shed 3 bases and J shed 1 base, with 6 bases lying between them. CDR1 is KGHSH and CDR2 is LQKENI in the germline V gene. The CDR3 is CASSPLSNTEAFF. CDR3 DNA: TGTGCCAGCTCACCCTTGTCGAACACTGAAGCTTTCTTT. The full variable domain, rest sourced from reference TRBV18 and TRBJ1-1, is NAGVMQNPRHLVRRRGQEARLRCSPMKGHSHVYWYRQLPEEGLKFMVYLQKENIIDESGMPKERFSAEFPKEGPSILRIQQVVRGDSAAYFCASSPLSNTEAFFGQGTRLTVV.

The chain recombines TRBV15 with TRBJ2-5; 7 bases align to TRBD1. The end of the DNA is better explained by TRBJ2-7, so the J call may be wrong. Germline V lookup: CDR1 LNHNV, CDR2 YYDKDF (reference sequence). The CDR3 extends over 16 amino acids. CDR3 DNA sequence: TGTGCCACCAGCAGAGGACAGGGTAATCCGGTGGGCGAGCAGTACTTC. Protein sequence: CATSRGQGNPVGEQYF.

The J gene is TRBJ2-5, the V gene TRBV5-4; the match to TRBD1 covers 10 bases. TRBJ2-7 matches the DNA end more closely, so the J call is doubtful. The CDR3 runs to 16 residues. From germline, CDR1 is SGHNT and CDR2 YYREEE (reference sequence). CDR3 in amino acids: CASSSTRQGAKGEQYF. The CDR3 DNA is TGTGCCAGCAGCTCGACCAGACAGGGGGCCAAGGGCGAGCAGTACTTC.

The gene calls are TRBV5-1 and TRBJ1-2; 9 nucleotides line up with TRBD1. The germline V gene encodes CDR1 SGHRS and CDR2 YFSETQ. This CDR3 is 15 amino acids long. Trimming took 4 bases from V and 8 from J; bases not matched to a gene: 12. The CDR3 sequence: CASSHLQGAPEGYTF. DNA for the CDR3: TGCGCCAGCAGCCACCTACAGGGGGCTCCTGAGGGCTACACCTTC.

This clone was seen a single time. The V call is TRBV10-3, the J call TRBJ2-7; weak D call: TRBD1 (5 bases). The ends were cut back, 4 bases at V and 5 bases at J, with 12 bases in the middle. This CDR3 spans 13 amino acids. Germline CDR1 and CDR2: ENHRY and SYGVKD. CDR3 nucleotides: TGTGCCATCAGTGGAGGCAGGGTCCACGAGCAGTACTTC. It is translated as CAISGGRVHEQYF.

The chain carries TRBV7-6 and TRBJ2-7, with 7 bases matching TRBD1. The CDR3 totals 14 residues. V dropped 2 bases and J dropped 6; count of bases not matched to a gene: 7. Looked up from germline, CDR1 is SGHVS and CDR2 is FNYEAQ. CDR3 in DNA: TGTGCCAGCAGCTTAACGGGGCCAGGGGGCGAGCAGTACTTC. This encodes CASSLTGPGGEQYF.

This clone has only a few counts. The same CDR3 also results from other DNA sequences found in this sample. This sequence joins TRBV9 and TRBJ1-6; D is possibly TRBD1 (5 bases). This CDR3 has 13 amino acids. The V gene's germline CDR1 is SGDLS and CDR2 YYNGEE. Trimming stripped 0 bases from V and 8 bases from J, with 6 bases between. The CDR3 here is CASSVGGDSPLHF. The CDR3 DNA follows: TGTGCCAGCAGCGTAGGGGGCGATTCACCCCTCCACTTT.

Points on this clone: At one end the junction does not follow the germline gene, possibly because of a read error. The chain recombines TRBV10-3 with TRBJ2-7; 10 bases fit TRBD2. The CDR3 consists of 15 residues. Germline CDR1 reads ENHRY; CDR2 reads SYGVKD. This CDR3 reads CAISAIAGGSHEQYF. The CDR3 DNA sequence: TGTGCCATCAGTGCTATAGCGGGGGGCTCCCACGAGCAGTACTTC.

The V and J genes are TRBV5-4 and TRBJ1-6; D is undetermined. The V and J ends lost 5 bases and 7 bases respectively, with 13 bases between them. This CDR3 spans 14 amino acids. The germline gives CDR1 SGHNT, CDR2 YYREEE (reference sequence). The CDR3 loop reads CASRLRGMNSPLHF. The CDR3 coding sequence is TGTGCCAGCAGATTGAGAGGGATGAATTCACCCCTCCACTTT.

The rearrangement uses TRBV5-1 and TRBJ2-4; 7 bases are a match to TRBD1. Germline lookup yields CDR1 SGHRS and CDR2 YFSETQ. Trimming took 0 bases from V and 0 from J; bases not matched to a gene: 6. The length of the CDR3 is 17 residues. In DNA, the CDR3 is TGCGCCAGCAGCTTGGAGGGGACAGAGCTAGCCAAAAACATTCAGTACTTC. Translating it yields CASSLEGTELAKNIQYF. Based on the CDR3 plus reference TRBV5-1 and TRBJ2-4, the full variable domain is KAGVTQTPRYLIKTRGQQVTLSCSPISGHRSVSWYQQTPGQGLQFLFEYFSETQRNKGNFPGRFSGRQFSNSRSEMNVSTLELGDSALYLCASSLEGTELAKNIQYFGAGTRLSVL.

The V gene is TRBV19, the J gene TRBJ1-1, with 8 bases that match TRBD1. J was trimmed by 4 bases and V by 3 bases; bases with no gene match: 1. CDR1 is LNHDA, CDR2 SQIVND, per germline (reference sequence). The CDR3 runs to 13 residues. The CDR3 DNA is TGTGCCAGTAGTATCGACAGGGGCACTGAAGCTTTCTTT. Translating gives CASSIDRGTEAFF. Full variable domain (missing parts from reference TRBV19 and TRBJ1-1): DGGITQSPKYLFRKEGQNVTLSCEQNLNHDAMYWYRQDPGQGLRLIYYSQIVNDFQKGDIAEGYSVSREKKESFPLTVTSAQKNPTAFYLCASSIDRGTEAFFGQGTRLTVV.

This chain links TRBV9 with TRBJ1-1, with D unclear. Germline V gene lookup returns CDR1 SGDLS and CDR2 YYNGEE. Trimming removed 0 bases from V and 3 bases from J, with 18 bases in between. The CDR3 consists of 17 residues. As DNA, the CDR3 is TGTGCCAGCAGCGTAGGTGGGAGTGGAGGGTGGGACACTGAAGCTTTCTTT. Its translation: CASSVGGSGGWDTEAFF. Full variable domain (rest looked up from reference TRBV9 and TRBJ1-1): DSGVTQTPKHLITATGQRVTLRCSPRSGDLSVYWYQQSLDQGLQFLIQYYNGEERAKGNILERFSAQQFPDLHSELNLSSLELGDSALYFCASSVGGSGGWDTEAFFGQGTRLTVV.

J is TRBJ2-5 and V is TRBV25-1; 8 bases line up with TRBD2. The CDR3 is 16 residues long. Germline assignment: CDR1 MGHDK and CDR2 SYGVNS. Losses at the gene ends were 8 bases for V and 4 bases for J; bases not matched to a gene: 15. CDR3 loop: CASGLGLSGVLETQYF. CDR3 nucleotide sequence: TGTGCCAGCGGCTTGGGGCTTAGCGGGGTTTTAGAGACCCAGTACTTC.

J is TRBJ1-2 and V is TRBV9; D gene unclear. Per germline, CDR1 SGDLS and CDR2 YYNGEE. The CDR3 spans 14 residues. V was shortened by 3 bases and J by 8 bases, with 17 bases between the two germline ends. CDR3 in amino acids: CASSARAGYDGYTF. The CDR3 DNA is TGTGCCAGCAGCGCCCGAGCGGGTTACGACGGCTACACCTTC.

To note about this clone: The sample carries other DNA sequences with the same CDR3. The gene calls are TRBV4-1 and TRBJ2-7; no definite D call. V was shortened by 0 bases and J by 2 bases, with 8 bases between the two germline ends. CDR3 length: 14 amino acids. Germline CDR1 and CDR2: MGHRA and YSYEKL. CDR3 amino acids: CASSQEGLTYEQYF. As DNA, the CDR3 is TGCGCCAGCAGCCAAGAGGGCCTGACCTACGAGCAGTACTTC.

As regards this clone: Germline is not matched at one junction end, which may reflect a read error. J is TRBJ2-2 and V is TRBV7-7; tentative D call: TRBD1 (6 bases). The germline V gene has CDR1 SSHAT and CDR2 FNYEAQ (reference sequence). This CDR3 spans 16 amino acids. This CDR3 reads CASSLGTGMYTGELFF. The CDR3, as DNA: TGTGCTAGCAGCTTGGGAACAGGGATGTACACCGGGGAGCTGTTTTTT.